This TCR beta chain comes out of a study of blood T cell repertoires in COVID-19. In the original processing: The authors estimated nucleated cell counts from reference gene primer amplification. Sequencing used immunoSEQ multiplex PCR; TCRdb keeps in-frame clones, though not all of them. Clone size and V and J calls were adopted from that table, with D and trimming inferred from the DNA. Of tens of thousands of clones listed, 86% are singletons. This CDR3 is built from 13 residues. Per the germline V gene, CDR1 is SQVTM and CDR2 is ANQGSEA. To note about this clone: Mismatch with germline at one junction end may stem from a read error.

This receptor was taken from a man between 45 and 60 years old with active or convalescent COVID-19. V usage is TRBV29-1 and J usage is TRBJ2-5; the match to TRBD1 covers 8 bases. Sequenced sample: peripheral blood. The CDR3 DNA sequence: TGCAGCGTTAGGACAGGGTGGGGAGAGGCCCAGTACTTC. This codes for CSVRTGWGEAQYF.